This T cell receptor (beta chain) was profiled in a study of human T cells and chemical hapten exposure. Study-level background: The study patch tested 0.01% DPC on the upper back and read results at 6 days. Points from the study as a whole: Patch test scores rose with PT1 expanded TCR counts, a positive correlation.

This clonotype occurred many times. The antigen remains undetermined. TCRdb reprocessed the RACE reads via MiXCR and lists one record per CDR3 protein. The sample yields 110,000 to 150,000 distinct CDR3 sequences, 12% seen once. Germline V lookup: CDR1 SGHKS, CDR2 YYEKEE (reference sequence). This CDR3 has 15 amino acids. The germline V and J ends were trimmed by 6 bases and 5 bases, with 21 bases remaining between them. Specified time point: patch test 2, 6 weeks after DPC sensitization. Treatment: therapeutic diphenylcyclopropenone sensitization with weekly scalp DPC. Every patch test was put on after a blood sample was taken.

The sequences come from whole blood, collected in connection with sensitization to the hapten diphenylcyclopropenone (DPC). This chain joins TRBV5-5 and TRBJ2-7; a possible D gene is TRBD1 (5 bases). This clonotype was obtained from a woman aged 50 to 60 with alopecia areata. Some clones in this sample may be carry-over from other donors' samples. In nucleotides, the CDR3 is TGTGCCAGCAACAAGGACGTGGCCCAAGGGGACGAGCAGTACTTC. This translates into CASNKDVAQGDEQYF.